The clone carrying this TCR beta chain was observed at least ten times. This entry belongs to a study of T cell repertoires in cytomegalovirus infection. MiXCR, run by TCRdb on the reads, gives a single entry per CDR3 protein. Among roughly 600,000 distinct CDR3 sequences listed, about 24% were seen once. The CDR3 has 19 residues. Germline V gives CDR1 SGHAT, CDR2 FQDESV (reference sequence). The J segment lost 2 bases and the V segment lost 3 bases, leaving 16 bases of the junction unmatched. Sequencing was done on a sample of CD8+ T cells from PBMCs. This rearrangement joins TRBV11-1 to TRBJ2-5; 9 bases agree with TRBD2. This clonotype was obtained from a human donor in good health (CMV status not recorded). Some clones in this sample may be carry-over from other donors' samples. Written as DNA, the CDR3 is TGTGCCAGCAGCTTGCGGCGGATACAGCGGGGGGTCTTTCAAGAGACCCAGTACTTC. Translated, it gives CASSLRRIQRGVFQETQYF.